One sample yielded the 24 T cell receptor beta chains listed below, sequenced in a study of OX40 agonist ivuxolimab in advanced cancers. Generated by immunoSEQ multiplex PCR, the TCRdb table keeps only in-frame clones and is missing some. The table has around 78,000 clones, around 85% seen once. Sequencing used CD4+ or CD8+ T cells sorted from blood, obtained in a trial of the OX40 agonist ivuxolimab. The receptors shown here come from an adult with an advanced solid tumor such as melanoma, head and neck, liver or kidney cancer.

The rearrangement uses TRBV19 and TRBJ2-4, with 11 nucleotides matching TRBD1. Germline V gene lookup returns CDR1 LNHDA and CDR2 SQIVND (reference sequence). The CDR3 totals 15 residues. V lost 4 bases and J lost 8; bases outside the gene matches: 7. Here the CDR3 DNA reads TGTGCCAGTAGTACACCGGGACAGGGGGGTGACATTCAGTACTTC. Translation gives CASSTPGQGGDIQYF.

Written as DNA, the CDR3 is TGTGCCACCAGCAGATATAGCGGGGGAAGCTCCTACAATGAGCAGTTCTTC. Translated: CATSRYSGGSSYNEQFF. This chain joins TRBV15 and TRBJ2-1; the match to TRBD2 covers 9 bases. This CDR3 contains 17 residues. V gave up 2 bases and J gave up 0 bases; unmatched junction bases: 5. The V gene's germline CDR1 is LNHNV and CDR2 YYDKDF (reference sequence).

The rearrangement links TRBV15 to TRBJ1-1; D ambiguous. Trimming left V 2 bases short and J 0 bases short, with 4 bases between. Per the germline V gene, CDR1 is LNHNV and CDR2 is YYDKDF (reference sequence). CDR3 length equals 13 residues. In DNA form, the CDR3 reads TGTGCCACCAGCAGAATCATGAACACTGAAGCTTTCTTT. It is translated as CATSRIMNTEAFF.

This rearrangement joins TRBV7-2 to TRBJ1-2; D gene uncertain. Looked up from germline, CDR1 is SGHTA and CDR2 is FQGNSA. This CDR3 has 12 residues. The germline V and J ends were trimmed by 1 base and 4 bases, with 4 bases remaining between them. The CDR3 protein is CASSLVSYGYTF. DNA of the CDR3: TGTGCCAGCAGCTTAGTTAGCTATGGCTACACCTTC. Supplemented by reference TRBV7-2 and TRBJ1-2, the full variable domain reads GAGVSQSPSNKVTEKGKDVELRCDPISGHTALYWYRQSLGQGLEFLIYFQGNSAPDKSGLPSDRFSAERTGGSVSTLTIQRTQQEDSAVYLCASSLVSYGYTFGSGTRLTVV.

Here the CDR3 DNA reads TGTGCCAGCAGTTCCCAACTAGAATCCGATGAGCAGTTCTTC. This encodes CASSSQLESDEQFF. V gene TRBV27 combines with J gene TRBJ2-1, with D perhaps TRBD2 (5 bases). V lost 4 bases to trimming and J lost 8 bases, with 15 bases between them. Germline CDR1 and CDR2: MNHEY and SMNVEV (reference sequence). The length of the CDR3 is 14 residues.

The V gene is TRBV6-6, the J gene TRBJ1-1, with D hard to call. Trimming left V 2 bases short and J 1 base short, with 8 bases between. This CDR3 has 14 amino acids. Per germline, CDR1 MNHNY and CDR2 SVGAGI (reference sequence). The CDR3 spells CASSYAAANTEAFF. CDR3 DNA: TGTGCCAGCAGTTACGCGGCGGCGAACACTGAAGCTTTCTTT.

This clone appeared a single time. The CDR3 DNA reads TGTGCCAGTAGTGGGGGGCTAGCGGAGGTGAACACCGGGGAGCTGTTTTTT. Its protein product is CASSGGLAEVNTGELFF. The chain employs TRBV19 and TRBJ2-2, with D perhaps TRBD2 (7 bases). CDR1 and CDR2 (germline): LNHDA, SQIVND (reference sequence). This CDR3 comprises 17 residues. Trimming took off 5 bases at V and 1 base at J, with 17 bases between the two ends.

The chain carries TRBV30 and TRBJ1-3; D call uncertain. Germline V lookup: CDR1 GTSNPN, CDR2 SVGIG (reference sequence). V dropped 4 bases and J dropped 0 bases, with 7 bases sitting between them. This CDR3 region has 13 residues. In DNA form, the CDR3 reads TGTGCCTGGACGGTGAACTCTGGAAACACCATATATTTT. Its translation: CAWTVNSGNTIYF.

The V gene is TRBV11-3, the J gene TRBJ1-1; unclear D gene. V lost 1 base, J lost 5 bases, and 11 bases lay in between. The CDR3 loop spans 14 amino acids. Looked up from germline, CDR1 is SGHNT and CDR2 is YENEEA. The CDR3 loop is CASSLVHPGTEAFF. DNA of the CDR3: TGTGCCAGCAGCTTAGTTCACCCGGGGACTGAAGCTTTCTTT.

This chain links TRBV7-3 with TRBJ1-2; maybe TRBD1 (6 bases). Trimming left V 7 bases short and J 7 bases short, with 19 bases between. The germline V gene encodes CDR1 SGHTA and CDR2 FQGTGA. This CDR3 contains 14 residues. The CDR3 loop is CASNLQGGAGGYTF. CDR3 bases: TGTGCCAGCAACCTACAGGGCGGAGCCGGTGGCTACACCTTC.

Here the CDR3 DNA reads TGTGCCAGCAGCTTGACAGGTCCCACAGATACGCAGTATTTT. Protein sequence: CASSLTGPTDTQYF. The chain is built from TRBV7-3 and TRBJ2-3; D perhaps matches TRBD1 (6 bases). Germline lookup yields CDR1 SGHTA and CDR2 FQGTGA. The CDR3 is 14 residues long. Trimming took 3 bases from V and 2 from J, leaving 9 bases between them.

The gene calls are TRBV6-6 and TRBJ1-1; maybe TRBD1 (5 bases). Germline assignment: CDR1 MNHNY and CDR2 SVGAGI (reference sequence). V was cut by 5 bases and J by 4 bases, with 14 bases left in between. There are 14 residues in the CDR3. CDR3 amino acids: CASSIFQGTTEAFF. The DNA for the CDR3 is TGTGCCAGCAGTATCTTCCAGGGAACCACTGAAGCTTTCTTT.

This clone occurred a few times. The chain has TRBV15 and TRBJ1-2; D call uncertain. CDR1 is LNHNV and CDR2 is YYDKDF in the germline V gene (reference sequence). V was cut by 0 bases and J by 8 bases, with 7 bases left in between. This CDR3 has 12 amino acids. CDR3 DNA: TGTGCCACCAGCAGAGATAGTATCGGCTACACCTTC. It encodes CATSRDSIGYTF.

Comments on this clone: Distinct nucleotide sequences in the sample also encode this CDR3. This chain joins TRBV4-3 and TRBJ2-3; D gene uncertain. The V end lost 0 bases, the J end lost 6 bases, and 13 bases lay between the germline ends. The germline CDR1 and CDR2 sequences are LGHNA and YSLEER. The CDR3 contains 15 residues. This CDR3 reads CASSQEGVRQDTQYF. CDR3 nucleotide sequence: TGCGCCAGCAGCCAAGAAGGCGTCCGCCAGGATACGCAGTATTTT.

This rearrangement joins TRBV2 to TRBJ1-5, with D maybe TRBD1 (6 bases). Trimming stripped 0 bases from V and 3 bases from J, with 9 bases between. The CDR3 is 15 residues long. Looked up from germline, CDR1 is SNHLY and CDR2 is FYNNEI. The CDR3 loop reads CASSEARGANQPQHF. CDR3 DNA sequence: TGTGCCAGCAGTGAAGCGCGGGGGGCCAATCAGCCCCAGCATTTT.

The CDR3 bases are TGCGCCAGCAGCTTGCTGGGGCTGGCGGGGAGCAATTACAACAATGAGCAGTTCTTC. This sequence encodes CASSLLGLAGSNYNNEQFF. The chain carries TRBV5-1 and TRBJ2-1, with D maybe TRBD2 (6 bases). V gave up 1 base and J gave up 5 bases, with 25 bases separating them. The germline V gene encodes CDR1 SGHRS and CDR2 YFSETQ. CDR3 length: 19 amino acids.

The CDR3 coding sequence is TGCGCCAGCAGCCAGACTCCCGGGACTAGCGGGGGCTCACCTTACAATGAGCAGTTCTTC. This encodes CASSQTPGTSGGSPYNEQFF. The chain couples TRBV4-1 to TRBJ2-1, with 14 bases that match TRBD2. The CDR3 loop spans 20 amino acids. Germline trimming cut 3 bases from V and 4 bases from J; bases unmatched to any gene: 14. Germline CDR1 reads MGHRA; CDR2 reads YSYEKL.

This clone was observed a handful of times. The V and J genes are TRBV10-3 and TRBJ2-3; TRBD2 matches at 11 bases. The CDR3 is made up of 17 amino acids. Germline assignment: CDR1 ENHRY and CDR2 SYGVKD. The V gene end was trimmed by 7 bases and the J gene end by 3 bases; junction bases not matched to a gene: 12. In DNA, the CDR3 is TGTGCCATCAACGGAGGGTCGGGACTAGCGGAGACAGATACGCAGTATTTT. Protein product: CAINGGSGLAETDTQYF.

This chain connects TRBV7-6 to TRBJ1-2; 8 nucleotides align to TRBD1. Germline CDR1 and CDR2: SGHVS and FNYEAQ. This CDR3 region has 17 residues. The V segment lost 2 bases and the J segment 6 bases; nucleotides outside the gene matches: 14. DNA of the CDR3: TGTGCCAGCAGCTTAATCCCCCCAGGGGGCGAGTTTGATGGCTACACCTTC. Translated: CASSLIPPGGEFDGYTF. Full variable domain (remainder filled in from reference TRBV7-6 and TRBJ1-2): GAGVSQSPRYKVTKRGQDVALRCDPISGHVSLYWYRQALGQGPEFLTYFNYEAQQDKSGLPNDRFSAERPEGSISTLTIQRTEQRDSAMYRCASSLIPPGGEFDGYTFGSGTRLTVV.

The rearrangement joins TRBV21-1 to TRBJ2-3; TRBD2 is the table's D call and was not checked against the DNA. TRBV21-1 is recorded as a pseudogene. CDR3 length: 17 amino acids. CDR3 sequence: CASSKGNSGRESDTQYF. The CDR3 DNA follows: TGTGCCAGCAGCAAAGGTAATAGCGGGAGGGAATCGGATACGCAGTATTTT.

V usage is TRBV29-1 and J usage is TRBJ1-1; the D gene is possibly TRBD1 (6 bases). This CDR3 comprises 11 residues. CDR1 and CDR2 from the germline V gene are SQVTM and ANQGSEA. Deletions cut 7 bases from V and 1 base from J, with 7 bases between. For the CDR3, the DNA is TGCAGCGGGGGGGCGAACACTGAAGCTTTCTTT. It specifies CSGGANTEAFF.

This chain uses TRBV5-4 with TRBJ2-1; 11 bases are a match to TRBD2. There are 16 residues in the CDR3. The trim removed 0 bases at V and 7 bases at J, leaving 6 bases unmatched. Germline V gene lookup returns CDR1 SGHNT and CDR2 YYREEE (reference sequence). Here the CDR3 reads CASSLELAGALNEQFF. The CDR3 DNA sequence: TGTGCCAGCAGCTTGGAACTAGCGGGAGCCCTGAATGAGCAGTTCTTC.

V usage is TRBV2 and J usage is TRBJ1-1; 9 bases align to TRBD1. The germline CDR1 and CDR2 sequences are SNHLY and FYNNEI. Trimming took 6 bases from V and 1 from J; bases not matched to a gene: 0. The CDR3 totals 13 residues. The CDR3 spells CASRGQGNTEAFF. The CDR3 DNA sequence: TGTGCCAGCAGGGGACAGGGGAACACTGAAGCTTTCTTT.

The rearrangement uses TRBV9 and TRBJ2-7; 9 bases fit TRBD1. CDR1 and CDR2 (germline): SGDLS, YYNGEE. The length of the CDR3 is 15 residues. With 0 bases clipped from V and 3 bases from J, the junction kept 4 bases outside the gene matches. The CDR3: CASSVGVDRGYEQYF. CDR3 DNA: TGTGCCAGCAGCGTAGGAGTGGACAGGGGCTACGAGCAGTACTTC.